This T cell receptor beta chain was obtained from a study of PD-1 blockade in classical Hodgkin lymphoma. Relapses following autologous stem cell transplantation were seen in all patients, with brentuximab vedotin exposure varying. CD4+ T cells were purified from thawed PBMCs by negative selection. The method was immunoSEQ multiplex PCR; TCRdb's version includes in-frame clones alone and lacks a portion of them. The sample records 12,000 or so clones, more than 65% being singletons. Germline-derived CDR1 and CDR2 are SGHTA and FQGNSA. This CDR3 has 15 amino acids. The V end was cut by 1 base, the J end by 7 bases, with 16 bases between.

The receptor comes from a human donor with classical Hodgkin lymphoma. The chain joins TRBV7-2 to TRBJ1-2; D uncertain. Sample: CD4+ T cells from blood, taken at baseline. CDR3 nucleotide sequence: TGTGCCAGCAGCTTAGAAGGGTGGCAGGTCGGTGGCTACACCTTC. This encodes CASSLEGWQVGGYTF.